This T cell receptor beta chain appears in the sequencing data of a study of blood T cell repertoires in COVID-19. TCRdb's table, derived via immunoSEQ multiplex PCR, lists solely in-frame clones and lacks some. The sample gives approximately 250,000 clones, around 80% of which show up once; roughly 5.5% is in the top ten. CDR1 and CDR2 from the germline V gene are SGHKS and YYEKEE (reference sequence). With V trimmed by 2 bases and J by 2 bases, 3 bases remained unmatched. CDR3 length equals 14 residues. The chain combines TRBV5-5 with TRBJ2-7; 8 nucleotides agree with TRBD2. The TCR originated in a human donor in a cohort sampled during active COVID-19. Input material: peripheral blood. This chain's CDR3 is CASSLAGDTYEQYF. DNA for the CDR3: TGTGCCAGCAGCTTAGCGGGGGATACCTACGAGCAGTACTTC. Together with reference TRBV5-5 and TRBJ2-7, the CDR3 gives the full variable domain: DAGVTQSPTHLIKTRGQQVTLRCSPISGHKSVSWYQQVLGQGPQFIFQYYEKEERGRGNFPDRFSARQFPNYSSELNVNALLLGDSALYLCASSLAGDTYEQYFGPGTRLTVT.